This T cell receptor beta chain came from a study of blood T cells in healthy people across ages. Broader study findings: Correlation between TCR beta diversity and naive T cell percentage was strong.

The CDR3 runs to 15 residues. Germline CDR1 reads DFQATT; CDR2 reads SNEGSKA (reference sequence). With regard to this clonotype: What it binds is unknown.

A second PCR, run for about 6 to 11 cycles, used a sample-barcoded 5' primer plus a J-beta primer mix. TCRdb fed the 5' RACE reads into MiXCR, producing one record per CDR3 protein. The data hold 700,000 to 950,000 distinct CDR3 sequences, with over 45% observed a single time. Those donating, healthy Caucasian individuals from Russia, were aged about 6 to 100. The J gene is TRBJ2-5, the V gene TRBV20-1; D unresolved. The J call may be mistaken, given a closer DNA end match to TRBJ2-4. This TCR was recovered from a man aged 30 to 45 in good health. The source material was blood. CDR3 sequence: CSATPYGQSKNIQYF. The CDR3 DNA follows: TGCAGTGCTACCCCCTATGGGCAGAGCAAAAACATTCAGTACTTC.